The 2 T cell receptor beta chains listed next were all sequenced from one sample in a study of T cell responses to AZD1222 COVID-19 vaccine. Clones were sequenced by immunoSEQ multiplex PCR, and TCRdb holds only the in-frame ones, with some missing. The sample includes hundreds of thousands of clones, roughly 93% of them seen just once. Sequences were derived from peripheral blood, sampled 28 days after the second AZD1222 dose. The receptor source for this set is an adult who received the AZD1222 COVID-19 vaccine.

This chain links TRBV7-2 with TRBJ1-5; no clear D gene. The length of the CDR3 is 15 residues. The V end lost 5 bases, the J end lost 3 bases, and 14 bases lay between the germline ends. Germline CDR1 SGHTA, CDR2 FQGNSA. Here the CDR3 DNA reads TGTGCCAGCAGCCCCCGGGCCAATTCCAATCAGCCCCAGCATTTT. This sequence encodes CASSPRANSNQPQHF.

The chain combines TRBV6-5 with TRBJ2-7, with D possibly TRBD2 on 6 matching bases. Germline values: CDR1 MNHEY, CDR2 SVGAGI. The ends were cut back, 6 bases at V and 0 bases at J, with 15 bases in the middle. The CDR3 sequence is 15 residues long. CDR3 coding DNA: TGTGCCAGCAGAGACGGAGGGGCCCCCTCCTACGAGCAGTACTTC. Translated: CASRDGGAPSYEQYF.